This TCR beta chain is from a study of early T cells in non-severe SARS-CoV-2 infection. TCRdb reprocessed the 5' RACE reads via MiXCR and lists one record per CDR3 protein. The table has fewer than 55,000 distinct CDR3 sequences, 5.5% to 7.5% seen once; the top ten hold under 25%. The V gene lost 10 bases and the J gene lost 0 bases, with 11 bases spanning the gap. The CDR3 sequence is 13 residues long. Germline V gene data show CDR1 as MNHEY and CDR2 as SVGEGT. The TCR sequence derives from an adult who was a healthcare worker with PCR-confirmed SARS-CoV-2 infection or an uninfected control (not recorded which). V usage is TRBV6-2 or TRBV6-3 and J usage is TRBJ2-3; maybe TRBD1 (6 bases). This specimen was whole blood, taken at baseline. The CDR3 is CATRTVSTDTQYF. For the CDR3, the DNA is TGTGCCACGAGGACAGTTAGCACAGATACGCAGTATTTT.